This T cell receptor beta chain derives from a study of shared clonotypes between healthy human individuals. This clone was counted a single time. Generated by immunoSEQ multiplex PCR, the TCRdb table keeps only in-frame clones and is missing some. Of some 1.1 million clones listed, approximately 80% are singletons. Germline CDR1 reads SGHAT; CDR2 reads FQNNGV. This CDR3 comprises 15 residues. Trimming took off 5 bases at V and 8 bases at J, with 21 bases between the two ends. The genes are TRBV11-2 and TRBJ1-2; D perhaps matches TRBD1 (6 bases). The receptor's source is a man in his late teens or twenties in good health. Some clones in this sample may be carry-over from other donors' samples. Material for sequencing was memory CD4+ T cells from PBMCs. Specified subset: CD45RA-negative fraction. CDR3 sequence reads: CASSAQAGEGGGYTF. The CDR3 region has the DNA TGTGCCAGCAGCGCTCAAGCAGGGGAAGGTGGGGGCTACACCTTC.